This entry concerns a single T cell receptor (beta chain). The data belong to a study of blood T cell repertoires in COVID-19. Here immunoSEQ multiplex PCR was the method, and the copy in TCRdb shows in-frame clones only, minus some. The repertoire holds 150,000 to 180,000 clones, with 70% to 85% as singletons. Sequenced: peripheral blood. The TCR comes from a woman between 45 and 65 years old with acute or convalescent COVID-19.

The DNA of the CDR3 is TGTGCCAGCAGCGCCGGGACAGGAGCCCCTGAAGCTTTCTTT. Its translation: CASSAGTGAPEAFF. This chain uses TRBV7-2 with TRBJ1-1; the match to TRBD1 covers 8 bases. V dropped 5 bases and J dropped 6; count of bases not matched to a gene: 8. Germline V CDR1 and CDR2: SGHTA, FQGNSA. The CDR3 covers 14 residues.